This T cell receptor (beta chain) was obtained from a study of cytomegalovirus exposure and HLA in healthy donors (dated by TCRdb to 2015 to 2018). About the full investigation: According to an earlier analysis of around 600 of the donors, about 190 million T cells yielded 117 million unique TCR beta sequences and more than 250 Gb of sequence data. The T cell repertoires of around 670 subjects were profiled by immunosequencing and related to cytomegalovirus serostatus. All discovery cohort repertoires had been generated using a single sequencing platform. The aim of the study was to test whether cataloging public T cell receptors could identify signatures of past pathogen exposure. A handful of DR-DQ haplotypes were treated as single units for association and clustering because of strong linkage in the cohort. Among around 400 genotyped donors of the cohort, an average of around 250,000 unique TCR beta nucleotide sequences was sequenced per donor, of which approximately 18% were non-productive. Roughly 300 gigabases of sequencing data and some 85 million unique TCR sequences were included in an early release covering around 600 HLA-typed donors. Genome-wide SNP genotypes for about three fifths of the 666 donors were used in a later genetic analysis, which treated that subset as a discovery cohort. The later analysis used no new phenotypic data to find candidate immune exposures, relying instead on TCR beta sequences and their occurrence across donors. Class I and class II HLA loci were covered by the typing at four-digit resolution. Besides the first cohort of more than 650 subjects, a separate validation cohort made up of about 120 different subjects was used. Donor age, sex, ethnicity and CMV serostatus were compiled alongside the repertoire data. A later analysis re-examined previously published TCR beta repertoires from 500 to 700 donors and added high-resolution HLA genotyping to investigate patterns of TCR occurrence. Typing coverage varied by locus: roughly 620-640 donors for A, B, C, DRB1 and DQB1; approximately 500 for DQA1; more than 600 for DPA1; approximately 470 for DPB1. Among the roughly 430 genotyped donors, approximately 76% belonged to the genetic ancestry cluster associated with self-reported Caucasian donors. To predict cytomegalovirus infection status, the study brought together high-throughput TCR immunosequencing, statistical association of individual TCRs with disease status, and machine learning. An earlier analysis of 587 of the donors used high-throughput TCR beta sequencing to judge whether each TCR beta V gene segment behaved as functional or pseudogenic. Study-level results and caveats: The only immune exposure information available for the cohort was CMV serostatus. Because HLA typing was missing for some donors at each locus, association tests included only the typed subset. In an earlier analysis of around 600 of the donors, most TCR beta V segments appeared in productive rearrangements about 87% or about 30% of the time, broadly matching IMGT annotations. The authors suggested that the approach could potentially be extended to other disease states and immunological phenotypes. Most TCR sequences were seen in very few donors, while some public TCRs were found in many individuals. Three of the identified cytomegalovirus-associated TCR beta chains were confirmed in vitro to be specific for cytomegalovirus antigens. Several of the top co-occurrence clusters appeared to be linked to parvovirus B19, influenza, CMV and Epstein-Barr virus, according to a later analysis. The presence/absence analyses assumed that sequencing depth was roughly uniform across donors, and that assumption may not be true. Compared with equally common non-associated chains, HLA-associated TCR beta chains in a later analysis were more clonally expanded and had lower generation probabilities. The cohort was sequenced for TCR beta chains only, and without alpha or paired-chain data the features that could be detected were limited. In both the original and validation cohorts, the classifier was reported to diagnose cytomegalovirus status with high specificity and sensitivity. The sequencing pipeline was judged likely to have produced a cluster of highly shared sequence variants as a technical artifact. Correlated functional status among segregating V segments might reflect linkage disequilibrium, but an unknown experimental factor could not be ruled out. Most CMV-associated TCR beta chains appeared to be HLA-restricted in a later analysis, and the HLA associations seemed to be driven largely by CMV exposure. V-gene and J-gene trimming of TCR beta chains was associated with a missense DCLRE1C variant in a later genetic analysis, and the association was replicated in an independent cohort. The study listed 164 TCR beta chains as associated with cytomegalovirus. According to a later genetic analysis, donors in an Asian-associated ancestry cluster had fewer N-insertions in productive TCRs than the roughly 660-donor mean. In a later analysis, around 17,000 TCR beta sequences were associated with specific HLA alleles at a false discovery rate of 0.05. A further reported finding was that TCR beta sequences accurately predicted the HLA-A and HLA-B alleles for most subjects in the first cohort. A later analysis found that TCR association rates varied across HLA loci, with DRB1 alleles showing the most associated TCRs and HLA-C alleles the fewest. Assigning TCR associations to individual alleles was difficult when HLA alleles, especially DR and DQ, strongly co-occurred. Because counts were too low, 15 to 20 rarely observed V segments, including chromosome 9 orphons, were excluded from the earlier analysis of some 540 of the donors. The 87-base-pair reads could not distinguish some IMGT-functional V segments, including TRBV6-2 and TRBV6-3, so those segments were excluded.

The cohort comprised around 690 healthy bone marrow donors. All cohort members were sampled while nominally healthy, although unrecorded immune exposures were likely present. The donor was CMV seronegative and belonged to the group of around 400 seronegative cohort members. A peripheral blood sample was collected from each donor, and TCR beta sequencing was performed on peripheral blood mononuclear cells. The Qiagen DNeasy Blood Extraction Kit was used to extract genomic DNA from the blood cell samples. The library relied on the immunoSEQ multiplex PCR assay. A mixture of 60 forward primers for TCR Vbeta segments and 13 reverse primers for TCR Jbeta segments was used in the multiplex PCR. Amplification of the CDR3 region of rearranged TCR beta genes was performed with a multiplex PCR assay on genomic DNA. The Illumina HiSeq System was used to sequence the amplified TCR beta libraries as 87-base-pair reads. In the paper's pipeline: A later analysis counted 75 million to 100 million unique TCR beta chains across the 670 or so repertoires, and 10 million to 12 million of these chains were shared by at least two donors. Raw reads were error-corrected and collapsed into unique sequences by a nearest-neighbor algorithm in which closely related sequences were merged to remove PCR and sequencing errors. V, D and J gene segments were assigned by aligning CDR3 sequences to IMGT reference sequences. For a sequence to be retained, a match of at least six nucleotides was required to both a V gene segment and a J gene segment. Rearrangements were classified as productive when the CDR3 lacked stop codons and remained in frame with V and J, and all other rearrangements were classified as non-productive. CDR3 was defined according to IMGT convention as the region running from the second conserved V-encoded cysteine to the conserved J-encoded phenylalanine. The earlier analysis of approximately 590 of the donors excluded any sequence lacking an unambiguous match to a single V gene segment. An earlier analysis of 500 to 600 of the donors classified V segments as functional when productive rearrangements were above 56.7% and as segregating when the standard deviation between donors was above 5%. A statistical classification framework was built to diagnose cytomegalovirus status from the catalog of TCR beta chain sequences. In a later analysis, V and J genes were assigned by comparing TCR nucleotide sequences against IMGT/GENE-DB human TR gene sequences. In a later analysis, CDR3 sequences and most-parsimonious VDJ recombination scenarios were assigned using the TCRdist pipeline. In a later analysis, each TCR beta chain was defined by its CDR3 amino acid sequence together with its V-gene family, and reads without a unique V-gene family were excluded. In a later analysis, 500 to 650 highly shared, low-generation-probability nucleotide sequences were removed to address suspected cross-contamination and a sequencing artifact. In a later analysis, a clonal expansion index for each public chain was calculated from normalized within-repertoire ranks of inferred template counts. A later analysis computed generation probabilities with a VDJ recombination model fitted to out-of-frame rearrangements, and checked the results against IGoR. Hypergeometric tests were used in a later analysis to score TCR-TCR, TCR-HLA and TCR-CMV co-occurrence, with a repertoire-size bias correction applied to the TCR pairs. A later analysis estimated false discovery rates by permuting HLA or CMV assignments 20 times. A later analysis grouped co-occurring TCRs with DBSCAN, adding TCRdist sequence similarity when clustering within HLA-allele-positive subsets. Repertoires with fewer than 30,000 or more than 120,000 public chains were left out of co-occurrence clustering, as were four to six repertoires with anomalous nucleotide sharing. Drawn from immuneACCESS, this table holds only the in-frame rearrangements with V and J called that TCRdb kept. Clones are partly lost; checked studies trace under half to an unresolved V gene and leave the rest unexplained. V and J calls plus clone size are reproduced from that table; the DNA served to infer D and trimming. The table for this sample lists about 190,000 clones; around 79% of them were counted only once. The ten largest make up 1.6% of the sample.

A note on this clone: Its binding antigen is unknown. Base qualities are missing; no much larger clone stands one base away.

The CDR3 holds 14 amino acids from the cysteine to the phenylalanine. Only the CDR3 region is kept as DNA, spanning 42 bases read in frame from base 1. V is reduced by 4 bases and J by 3 bases, leaving a spacing of 13 bases between them. CDR1 and CDR2, per the germline V gene, are SNHLY and FYNNEI. The chain is assembled from TRBV2 and TRBJ2-7; no D gene call is confident. The receptor was isolated from a woman aged 18-29 years in good health and CMV-seronegative. The specimen sequenced was PBMCs. For the CDR3, the sequence is CASSVSGSRYEQYF. The base sequence is TGTGCCAGCAGTGTATCGGGTTCCCGCTACGAGCAGTACTTC.